One TCR beta chain is described in this entry. These data come from a study of shared clonotypes between healthy human individuals. The protocol was immunoSEQ multiplex PCR, while the TCRdb copy is restricted to in-frame clones and leaves out a portion. This sample yields fewer than 1.6 million clones, of which roughly 98.5% are seen a single time; about 0.35% belongs to the top ten. This sequence was found in a man in his thirties or forties in good health. Specimen: naive CD4+ T cells sorted from blood. As for subset: CD45RA+ positively selected.

The CDR3 DNA reads as TGTGCCAGCAAGGGGACCAAGGGGGATGAGCAGTTCTTC. It is translated as CASKGTKGDEQFF. This chain connects TRBV2 to TRBJ2-1, with D maybe TRBD1 (6 bases). V was cut by 7 bases and J by 8 bases, with 15 bases left in between. The CDR3 is 13 amino acids. The V gene's germline CDR1 is SNHLY and CDR2 FYNNEI.